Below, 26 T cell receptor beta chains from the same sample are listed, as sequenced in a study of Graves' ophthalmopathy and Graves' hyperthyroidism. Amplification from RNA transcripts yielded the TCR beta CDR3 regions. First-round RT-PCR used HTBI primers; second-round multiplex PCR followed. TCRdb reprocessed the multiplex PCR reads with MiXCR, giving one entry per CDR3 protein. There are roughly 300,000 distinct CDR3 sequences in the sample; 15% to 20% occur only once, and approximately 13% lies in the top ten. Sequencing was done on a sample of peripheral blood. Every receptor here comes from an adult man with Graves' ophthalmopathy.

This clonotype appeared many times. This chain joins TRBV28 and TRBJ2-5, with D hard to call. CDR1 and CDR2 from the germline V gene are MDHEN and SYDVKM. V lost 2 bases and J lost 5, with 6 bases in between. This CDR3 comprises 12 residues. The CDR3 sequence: CASSLQPETQYF. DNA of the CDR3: TGTGCCAGCAGTTTACAACCCGAGACCCAGTACTTC. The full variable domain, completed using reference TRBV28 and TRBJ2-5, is DVKVTQSSRYLVKRTGEKVFLECVQDMDHENMFWYRQDPGLGLRLIYFSYDVKMKEKGDIPEGYSVSREKKERFSLILESASTNQTSMYLCASSLQPETQYFGPGTRLLVL.

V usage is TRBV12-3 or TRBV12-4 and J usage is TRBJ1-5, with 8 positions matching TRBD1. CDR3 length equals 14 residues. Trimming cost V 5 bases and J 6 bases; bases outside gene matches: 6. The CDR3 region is CASSPRTGSQPQHF. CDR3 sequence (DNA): TGTGCCAGCAGTCCTAGGACAGGGAGTCAGCCCCAGCATTTT.

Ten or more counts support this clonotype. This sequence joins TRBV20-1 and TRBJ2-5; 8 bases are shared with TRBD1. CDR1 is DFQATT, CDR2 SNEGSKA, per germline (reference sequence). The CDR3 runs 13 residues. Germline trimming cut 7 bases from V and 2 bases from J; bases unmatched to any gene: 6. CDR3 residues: CSVDRGRQETQYF. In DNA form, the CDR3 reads TGCAGTGTTGACAGGGGTCGGCAAGAGACCCAGTACTTC.

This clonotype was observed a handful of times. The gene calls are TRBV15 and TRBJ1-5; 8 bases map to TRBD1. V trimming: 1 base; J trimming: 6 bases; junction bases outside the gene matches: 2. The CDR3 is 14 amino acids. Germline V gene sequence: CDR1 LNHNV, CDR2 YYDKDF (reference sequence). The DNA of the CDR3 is TGTGCCACCAGCAGAGGACAGGGGACTCAGCCCCAGCATTTT. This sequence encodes CATSRGQGTQPQHF. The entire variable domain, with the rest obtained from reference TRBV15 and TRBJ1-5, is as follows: DAMVIQNPRYQVTQFGKPVTLSCSQTLNHNVMYWYQQKSSQAPKLLFHYYDKDFNNEADTPDNFQSRRPNTSFCFLDIRSPGLGDTAMYLCATSRGQGTQPQHFGDGTRLSIL.

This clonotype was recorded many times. DNA of the CDR3: TGTGCCAGCAGCTTTACGAGCAGCAACACTGAAGCTTTCTTT. Translated, it gives CASSFTSSNTEAFF. The chain recombines TRBV7-8 with TRBJ1-1; D is undetermined. The V end was cut by 3 bases, the J end by 2 bases, with 10 bases between. CDR1 and CDR2 (germline): SGHVS, FQNEAQ. The CDR3 has 14 residues.

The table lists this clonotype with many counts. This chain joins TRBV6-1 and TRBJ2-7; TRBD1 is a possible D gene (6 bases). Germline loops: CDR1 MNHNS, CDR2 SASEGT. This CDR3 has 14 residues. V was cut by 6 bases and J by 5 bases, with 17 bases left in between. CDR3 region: CASRNRADLDEQYF. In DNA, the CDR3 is TGTGCCAGCAGGAACAGGGCCGACCTAGACGAGCAGTACTTC.

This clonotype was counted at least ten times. Here the CDR3 reads CASSRGLAGLKLRQTQYF. The CDR3 coding sequence is TGTGCCAGCAGCCGGGGACTAGCGGGACTCAAACTTCGGCAGACCCAGTACTTC. The V call is TRBV7-2, the J call TRBJ2-5; the match to TRBD2 covers 13 bases. Unmatched junction bases numbered 15, after V lost 5 bases and J lost 6 bases. Germline CDR1 is SGHTA and CDR2 is FQGNSA. This CDR3 has 18 residues.

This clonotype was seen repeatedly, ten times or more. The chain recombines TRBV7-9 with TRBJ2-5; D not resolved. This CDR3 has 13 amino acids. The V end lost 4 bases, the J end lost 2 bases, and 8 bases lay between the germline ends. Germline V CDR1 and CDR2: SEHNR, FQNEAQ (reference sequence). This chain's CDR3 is CASSSGYQETQYF. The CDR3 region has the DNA TGTGCCAGCAGCTCAGGTTATCAAGAGACCCAGTACTTC. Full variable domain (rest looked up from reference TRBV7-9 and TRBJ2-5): DTGVSQNPRHKITKRGQNVTFRCDPISEHNRLYWYRQTLGQGPEFLTYFQNEAQLEKSRLLSDRFSAERPKGSFSTLEIQRTEQGDSAMYLCASSSGYQETQYFGPGTRLLVL.

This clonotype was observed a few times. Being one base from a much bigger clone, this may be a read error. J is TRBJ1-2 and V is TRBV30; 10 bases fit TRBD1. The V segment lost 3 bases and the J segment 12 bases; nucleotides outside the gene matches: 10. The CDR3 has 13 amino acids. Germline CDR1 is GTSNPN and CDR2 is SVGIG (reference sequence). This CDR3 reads CAWSRDRGRGNTF. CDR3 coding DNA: TGTGCCTGGAGCCGGGACAGGGGACGGGGCAACACCTTC.

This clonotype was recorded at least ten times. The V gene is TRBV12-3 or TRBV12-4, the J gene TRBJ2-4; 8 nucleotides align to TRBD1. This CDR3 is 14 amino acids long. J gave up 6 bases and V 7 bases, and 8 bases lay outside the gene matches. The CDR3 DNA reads TGTGCCAGCACCGGGGACAGGTCGAGAAACATTCAGTACTTC. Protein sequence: CASTGDRSRNIQYF.

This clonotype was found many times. The CDR3, as DNA: TGTGCCAGCAGCCCCCCGTGGGAGGACGGCTACACCTTC. As protein: CASSPPWEDGYTF. This rearrangement joins TRBV7-2 to TRBJ1-2; D is unclear. Per the germline V gene, CDR1 is SGHTA and CDR2 is FQGNSA. Trimming removed 5 bases at V and 8 bases at J, with 15 bases between. The CDR3 has 13 amino acids. The full variable domain, completed using reference TRBV7-2 and TRBJ1-2, is GAGVSQSPSNKVTEKGKDVELRCDPISGHTALYWYRQSLGQGLEFLIYFQGNSAPDKSGLPSDRFSAERTGGSVSTLTIQRTQQEDSAVYLCASSPPWEDGYTFGSGTRLTVV.

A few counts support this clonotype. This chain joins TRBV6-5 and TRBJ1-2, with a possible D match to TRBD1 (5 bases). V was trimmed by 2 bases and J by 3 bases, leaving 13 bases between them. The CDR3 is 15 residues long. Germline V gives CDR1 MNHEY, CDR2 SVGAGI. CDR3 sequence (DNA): TGTGCCAGCAGTTACACTGGGGGGAGTGACTATGGCTACACCTTC. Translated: CASSYTGGSDYGYTF.

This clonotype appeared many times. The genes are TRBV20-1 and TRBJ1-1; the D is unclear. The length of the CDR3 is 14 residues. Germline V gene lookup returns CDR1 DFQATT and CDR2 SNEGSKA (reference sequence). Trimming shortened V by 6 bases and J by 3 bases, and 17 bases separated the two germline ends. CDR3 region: CSAAGRVIYTEAFF. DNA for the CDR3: TGCAGTGCCGCAGGAAGAGTTATTTACACTGAAGCTTTCTTT.

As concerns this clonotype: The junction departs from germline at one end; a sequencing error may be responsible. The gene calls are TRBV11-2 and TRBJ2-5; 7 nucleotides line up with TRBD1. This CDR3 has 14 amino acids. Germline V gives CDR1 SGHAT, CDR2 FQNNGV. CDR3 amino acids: CASIFGQDQESQYF. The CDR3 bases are TGTGCCAGCATCTTTGGACAGGACCAAGAGAGCCAGTACTTC. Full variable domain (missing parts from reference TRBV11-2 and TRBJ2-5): EAGVAQSPRYKIIEKRQSVAFWCNPISGHATLYWYQQILGQGPKLLIQFQNNGVVDDSQLPKDRFSAERLKGVDSTLKIQPAKLEDSAVYLCASIFGQDQESQYFGPGTRLLVL.

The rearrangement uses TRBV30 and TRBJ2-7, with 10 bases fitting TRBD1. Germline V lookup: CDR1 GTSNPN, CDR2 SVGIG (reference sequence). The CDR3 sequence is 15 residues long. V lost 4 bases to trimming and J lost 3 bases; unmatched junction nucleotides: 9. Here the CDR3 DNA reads TGTGCCTGGACCAATCCGGGGACAGGGGACTACGAGCAGTACTTC. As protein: CAWTNPGTGDYEQYF.

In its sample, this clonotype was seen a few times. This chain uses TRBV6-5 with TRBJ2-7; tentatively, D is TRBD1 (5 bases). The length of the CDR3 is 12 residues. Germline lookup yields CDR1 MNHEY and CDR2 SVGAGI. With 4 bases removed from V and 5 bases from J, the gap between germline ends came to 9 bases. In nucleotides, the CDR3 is TGTGCCAGCAGTTCCAGGGTAAACGAGCAGTACTTC. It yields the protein CASSSRVNEQYF.

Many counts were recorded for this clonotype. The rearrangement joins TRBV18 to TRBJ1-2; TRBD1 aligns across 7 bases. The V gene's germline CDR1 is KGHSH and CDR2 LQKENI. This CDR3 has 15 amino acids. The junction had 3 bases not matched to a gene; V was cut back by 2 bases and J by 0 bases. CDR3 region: CASSPGTAPNYGYTF. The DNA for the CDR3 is TGTGCCAGCTCACCAGGGACAGCTCCTAACTATGGCTACACCTTC.

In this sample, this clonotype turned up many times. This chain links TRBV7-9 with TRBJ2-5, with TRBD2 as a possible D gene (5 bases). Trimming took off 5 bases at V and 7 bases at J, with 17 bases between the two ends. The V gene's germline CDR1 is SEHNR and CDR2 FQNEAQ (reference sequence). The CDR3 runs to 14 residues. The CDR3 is CASSTGPVGGTQYF. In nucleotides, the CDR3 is TGTGCCAGCAGCACCGGACCGGTCGGAGGGACCCAGTACTTC.

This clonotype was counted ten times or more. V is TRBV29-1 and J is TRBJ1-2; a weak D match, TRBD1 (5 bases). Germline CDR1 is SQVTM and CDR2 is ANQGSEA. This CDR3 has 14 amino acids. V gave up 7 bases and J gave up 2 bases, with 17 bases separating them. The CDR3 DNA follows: TGCAGCGCCTTGCGGCAGGGACTAAACTATGGCTACACCTTC. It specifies CSALRQGLNYGYTF. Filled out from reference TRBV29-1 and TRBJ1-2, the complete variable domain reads SAVISQKPSRDICQRGTSLTIQCQVDSQVTMMFWYRQQPGQSLTLIATANQGSEATYESGFVIDKFPISRPNLTFSTLTVSNMSPEDSSIYLCSALRQGLNYGYTFGSGTRLTVV.

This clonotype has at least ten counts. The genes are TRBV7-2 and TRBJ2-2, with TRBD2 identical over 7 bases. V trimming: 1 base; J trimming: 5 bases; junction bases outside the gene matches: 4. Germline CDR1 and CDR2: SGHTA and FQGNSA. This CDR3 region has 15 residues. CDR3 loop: CASSLVGGTTGELFF. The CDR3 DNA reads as TGTGCCAGCAGCTTAGTCGGGGGGACGACCGGGGAGCTGTTTTTT.

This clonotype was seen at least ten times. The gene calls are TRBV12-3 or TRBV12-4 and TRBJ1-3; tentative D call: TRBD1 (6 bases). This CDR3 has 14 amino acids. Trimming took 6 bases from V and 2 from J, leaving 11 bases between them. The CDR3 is CASRTAGAGNTIYF. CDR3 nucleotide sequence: TGTGCCAGCAGGACTGCAGGGGCTGGAAACACCATATATTTT.

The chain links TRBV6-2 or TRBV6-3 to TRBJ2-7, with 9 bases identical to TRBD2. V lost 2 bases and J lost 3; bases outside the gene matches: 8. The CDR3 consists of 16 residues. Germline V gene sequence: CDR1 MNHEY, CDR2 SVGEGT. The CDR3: CASSYKGPAGGYEQYF. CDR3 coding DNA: TGTGCCAGCAGTTACAAGGGTCCAGCGGGAGGCTACGAGCAGTACTTC.

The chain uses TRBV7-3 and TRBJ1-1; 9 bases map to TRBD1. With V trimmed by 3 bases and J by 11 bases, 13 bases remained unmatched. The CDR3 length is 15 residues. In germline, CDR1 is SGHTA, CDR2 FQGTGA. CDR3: CASSLTGTGLLSAFF. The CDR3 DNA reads TGTGCCAGCAGCTTGACCGGGACAGGGTTGCTCTCCGCTTTCTTT.

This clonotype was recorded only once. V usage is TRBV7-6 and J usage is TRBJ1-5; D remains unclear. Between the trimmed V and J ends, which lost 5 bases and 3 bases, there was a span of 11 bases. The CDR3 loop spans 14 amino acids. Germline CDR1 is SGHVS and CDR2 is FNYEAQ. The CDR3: CASSRGDPNQPQHF. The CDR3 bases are TGTGCCAGCAGCCGTGGGGATCCCAATCAGCCCCAGCATTTT.

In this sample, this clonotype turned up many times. The CDR3 sequence: CACSRDTNQPQHF. The DNA of the CDR3 is TGTGCCTGCTCCCGGGACACCAATCAGCCCCAGCATTTT. The chain uses TRBV30 and TRBJ1-5, with a possible D match to TRBD1 (6 bases). V was pared by 6 bases and J by 3 bases, with 12 bases between. CDR1 is GTSNPN, CDR2 SVGIG, per germline (reference sequence). This CDR3 region has 13 residues.

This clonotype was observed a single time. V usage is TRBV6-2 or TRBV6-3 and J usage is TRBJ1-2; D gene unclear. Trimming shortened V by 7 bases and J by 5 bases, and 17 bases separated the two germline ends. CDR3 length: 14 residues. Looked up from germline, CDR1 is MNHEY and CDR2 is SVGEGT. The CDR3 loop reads CASKNSANLYGYTF. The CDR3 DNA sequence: TGTGCCAGCAAGAACAGCGCGAATCTTTATGGCTACACCTTC.